One TCR beta chain is described in this entry. This clone was picked up a small number of times. Its antigen is unknown. Per-nucleotide qualities are absent, and no much larger clonotype sits a single base away. This specimen comes from a study of T cell responses to AZD1222 COVID-19 vaccine (dated by TCRdb to about 2021). About the investigation overall: AZD1222 recipients given second doses at about 4 weeks or at about 12 weeks were pooled, since spike-specific TCR depth and breadth were not found to differ between the two schedules. A total of around 240 trial participants underwent TCR sequencing, of whom around 210 had received two doses of AZD1222 and some 25 had received two doses of the MenACWY control vaccine. Trial participants were enrolled by age into subgroups of 18-55, 56-69 and 70-plus years, and around 150, 29 and 61 TCR-sequenced participants, respectively, were included in these subgroups. General study outcomes and caveats: Most participants were white British and females outnumbered males, and the authors suggested that clonal diversity may have been underestimated. Conclusions about previously exposed vaccinees were limited because only a handful of AZD1222 recipients were SARS-CoV-2 seropositive at baseline. Because no day 14 peak-response samples were available, the repertoires could be characterized only after the peak T cell response. A significant rise in spike-specific TCR breadth and depth was observed after two AZD1222 doses relative to day 0 and relative to MenACWY recipients. The 56-69-year group was small, and its depth increase did not reach significance, likely because of low power. Vaccine-associated CD4 TCRs spanned the whole spike protein, with dominant responses in regions 160-218 and 743-854. Epitopes outside the regions mutated in the B.1.351 and B.1.1.7 variants were reportedly recognized by nearly half of the unique spike-specific TCRs.

V has 3 bases trimmed and J has 3 bases trimmed; junction bases matching no gene number 5. In the germline V gene, CDR1 corresponds to KGHSH and CDR2 to LQKENI. There are 15 amino acids in the CDR3, from cysteine to phenylalanine inclusive. Only CDR3 DNA is held: 45 bases, read in frame from base 1. What this sample's time point label stands for: baseline before first vaccination. Samples from vaccinated people were obtained from the UK trials COV001 and COV002, which included a single-blind randomized controlled phase 2/3 trial of AZD1222 (ChAdOx1 nCoV-19) in healthy adults. For TCRbeta chain sequencing, PBMC samples were collected from trial participants at day 0 and at day 28 after the second dose. The CDR3 regions of human TCRbeta chains were subjected to immunosequencing. In the paper's pipeline: Repertoire TCRs were matched against a reference library of SARS-CoV-2-specific TCRs generated with the MIRA antigen-specificity platform. Breadth was defined as the fraction of unique TCRs that were SARS-CoV-2-associated, and depth was defined as the fraction of total T cells that were SARS-CoV-2-associated. Using the MIRA data, every spike-specific TCR was mapped to the spike region that the TCR reacted to and assigned to either a CD4 or a CD8 class. Log10-transformed breadth and depth values were compared by one-way ANOVA with Sidak's multiple comparisons tests. TCRdb's version of the immuneACCESS table is confined to in-frame rearrangements and falls short of the full clone set. An unresolved V gene accounts for under half of the shortfall where checked; the remainder is of unknown origin. That table is the source of V, J and clone size, and D and trimming were worked out from the DNA. This sample gives tens of thousands of clones in total; 65% to 85% of them show up just once. Of the sample, 22% is held by the ten largest clones.

The sequence was collected from an adult in good health. The sequence joins TRBV18 to TRBJ2-7, with TRBD1 matching 10 junction bases. Sequencing was performed on peripheral blood, taken on day 0 of AZD1222 vaccination. The nucleotide sequence reads as follows: TGTGCCAGCTCACCCGCCGGGACAGGGGACTACGAGCAGTACTTC. It translates to CASSPAGTGDYEQYF. Reference TRBV18 and TRBJ2-7 proteins supply the regions before and after the CDR3; the full variable domain is: NAGVMQNPRHLVRRRGQEARLRCSPMKGHSHVYWYRQLPEEGLKFMVYLQKENIIDESGMPKERFSAEFPKEGPSILRIQQVVRGDSAAYFCASSPAGTGDYEQYFGPGTRLTVT.